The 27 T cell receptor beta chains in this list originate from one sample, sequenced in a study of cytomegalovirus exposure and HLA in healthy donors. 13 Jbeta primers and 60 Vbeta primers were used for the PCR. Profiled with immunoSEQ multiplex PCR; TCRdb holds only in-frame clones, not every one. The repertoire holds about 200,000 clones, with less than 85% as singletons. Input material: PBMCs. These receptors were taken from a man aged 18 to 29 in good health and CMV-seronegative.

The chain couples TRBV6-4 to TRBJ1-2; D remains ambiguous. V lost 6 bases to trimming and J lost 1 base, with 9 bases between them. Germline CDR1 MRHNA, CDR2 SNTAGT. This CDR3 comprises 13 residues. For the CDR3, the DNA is TGTGCCAGCAGCCCGGAGATTAACTATGGCTACACCTTC. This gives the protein CASSPEINYGYTF.

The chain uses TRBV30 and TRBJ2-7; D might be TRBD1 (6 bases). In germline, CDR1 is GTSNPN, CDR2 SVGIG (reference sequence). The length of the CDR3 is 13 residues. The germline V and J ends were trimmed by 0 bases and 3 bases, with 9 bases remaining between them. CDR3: CAWSVLGGYEQYF. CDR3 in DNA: TGTGCCTGGAGTGTACTAGGGGGCTACGAGCAGTACTTC.

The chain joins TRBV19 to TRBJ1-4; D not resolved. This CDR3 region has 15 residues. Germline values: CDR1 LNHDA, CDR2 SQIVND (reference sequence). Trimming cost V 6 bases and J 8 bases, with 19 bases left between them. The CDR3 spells CASRNTGREGEKLFF. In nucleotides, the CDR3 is TGTGCCAGTAGAAATACCGGGCGGGAAGGAGAAAAACTGTTTTTT.

DNA of the CDR3: TGCAGCGTACGGACAGGGGAGGATCAGCCCCAGCATTTT. Translated, it gives CSVRTGEDQPQHF. The chain carries TRBV29-1 and TRBJ1-5, with 9 bases lining up with TRBD1. The V gene end was trimmed by 6 bases and the J gene end by 5 bases; junction bases not matched to a gene: 5. CDR3 length equals 13 residues. Germline-derived CDR1 and CDR2 are SQVTM and ANQGSEA.

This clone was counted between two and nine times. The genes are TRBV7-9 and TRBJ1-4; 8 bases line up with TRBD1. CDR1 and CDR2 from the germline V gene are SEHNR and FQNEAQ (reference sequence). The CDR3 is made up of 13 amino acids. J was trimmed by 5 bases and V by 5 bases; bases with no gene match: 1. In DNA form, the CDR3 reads TGTGCCAGCAGCGGACAGGGAAATGAAAAACTGTTTTTT. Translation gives CASSGQGNEKLFF. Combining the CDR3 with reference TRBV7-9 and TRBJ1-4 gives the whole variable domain DTGVSQNPRHKITKRGQNVTFRCDPISEHNRLYWYRQTLGQGPEFLTYFQNEAQLEKSRLLSDRFSAERPKGSFSTLEIQRTEQGDSAMYLCASSGQGNEKLFFGSGTQLSVL.

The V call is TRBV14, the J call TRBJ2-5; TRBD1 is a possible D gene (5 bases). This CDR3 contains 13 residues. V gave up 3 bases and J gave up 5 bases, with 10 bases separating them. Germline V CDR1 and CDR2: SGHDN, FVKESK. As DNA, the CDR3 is TGTGCCAGCAGCCACCCAGGGCGGGAGACCCAGTACTTC. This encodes CASSHPGRETQYF.

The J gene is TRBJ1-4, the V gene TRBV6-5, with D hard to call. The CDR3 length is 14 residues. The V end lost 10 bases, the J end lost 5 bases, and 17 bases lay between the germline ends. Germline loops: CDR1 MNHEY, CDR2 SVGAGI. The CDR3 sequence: CATGWAPSNEKLFF. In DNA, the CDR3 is TGTGCCACCGGTTGGGCCCCCAGCAATGAAAAACTGTTTTTT.

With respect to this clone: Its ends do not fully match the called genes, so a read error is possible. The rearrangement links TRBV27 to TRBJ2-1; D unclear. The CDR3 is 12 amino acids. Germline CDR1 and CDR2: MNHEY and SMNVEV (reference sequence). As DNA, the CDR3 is TGTGCCAGCAGTTCCTACTACCATGAGCAGTTCTTC. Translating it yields CASSSYYHEQFF.

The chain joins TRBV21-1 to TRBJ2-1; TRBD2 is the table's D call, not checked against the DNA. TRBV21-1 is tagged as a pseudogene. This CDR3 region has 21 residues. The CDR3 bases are TGTGCCAGCAGCCCTGGCGATGAACTAGCGGGAGTACGGGGACCCAACAATGAGCAGTTCTTC. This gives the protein CASSPGDELAGVRGPNNEQFF.

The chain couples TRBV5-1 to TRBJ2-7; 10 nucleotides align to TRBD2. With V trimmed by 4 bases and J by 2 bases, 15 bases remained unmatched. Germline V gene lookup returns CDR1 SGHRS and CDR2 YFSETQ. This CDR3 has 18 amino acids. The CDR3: CASSRGVGLAEGTYEQYF. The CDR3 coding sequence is TGCGCCAGCAGCCGCGGCGTTGGACTAGCGGAGGGGACCTACGAGCAGTACTTC.

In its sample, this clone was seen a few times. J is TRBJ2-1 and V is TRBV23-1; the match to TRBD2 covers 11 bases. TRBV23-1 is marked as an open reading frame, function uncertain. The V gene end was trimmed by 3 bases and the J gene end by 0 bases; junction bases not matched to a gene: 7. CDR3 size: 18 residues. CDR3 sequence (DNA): TGCGCCAGCAGTCACGGAGTAGCGGGAGGGCACTCCTACAATGAGCAGTTCTTC. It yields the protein CASSHGVAGGHSYNEQFF.

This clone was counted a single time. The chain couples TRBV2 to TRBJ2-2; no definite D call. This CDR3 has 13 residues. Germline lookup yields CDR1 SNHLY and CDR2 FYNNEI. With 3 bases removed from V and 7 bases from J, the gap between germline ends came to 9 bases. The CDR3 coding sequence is TGTGCCAGCAGTGAGGAGATGAACGGGGAGCTGTTTTTT. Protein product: CASSEEMNGELFF.

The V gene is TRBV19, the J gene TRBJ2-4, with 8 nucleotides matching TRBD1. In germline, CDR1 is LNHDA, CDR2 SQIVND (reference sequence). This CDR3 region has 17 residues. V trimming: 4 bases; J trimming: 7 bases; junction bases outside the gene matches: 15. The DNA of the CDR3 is TGTGCCAGTAGTACAGGGGCGGACAGGGCTCCCTTTAACATTCAGTACTTC. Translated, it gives CASSTGADRAPFNIQYF.

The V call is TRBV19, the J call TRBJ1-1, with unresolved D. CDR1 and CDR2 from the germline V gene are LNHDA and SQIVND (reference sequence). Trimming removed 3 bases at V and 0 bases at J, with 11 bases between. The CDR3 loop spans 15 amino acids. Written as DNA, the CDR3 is TGTGCCAGTAGTATCGGCAGCACTATGAACACTGAAGCTTTCTTT. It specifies CASSIGSTMNTEAFF.

The CDR3 protein is CASSPGWGRANEQFF. The CDR3 DNA follows: TGCGCCAGCAGCCCGGGGTGGGGAAGGGCCAATGAGCAGTTCTTC. The chain links TRBV4-1 to TRBJ2-1, with D tentatively TRBD2 (5 bases). Trimming took off 4 bases at V and 6 bases at J, with 16 bases between the two ends. Germline CDR1 and CDR2: MGHRA and YSYEKL. The CDR3 loop spans 15 amino acids.

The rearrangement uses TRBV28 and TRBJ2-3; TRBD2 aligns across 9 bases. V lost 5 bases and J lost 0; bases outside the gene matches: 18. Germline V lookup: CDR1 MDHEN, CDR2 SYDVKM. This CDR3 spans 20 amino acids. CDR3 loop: CASSTRQPEAGGRSTDTQYF. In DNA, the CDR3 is TGTGCCAGCAGTACCCGACAGCCTGAAGCGGGAGGCCGGAGCACAGATACGCAGTATTTT.

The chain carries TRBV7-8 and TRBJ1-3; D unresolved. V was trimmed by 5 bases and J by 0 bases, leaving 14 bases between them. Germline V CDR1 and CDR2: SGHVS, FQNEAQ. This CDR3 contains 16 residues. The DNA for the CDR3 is TGTGCCAGCAGCCAGGCCTCAGCCTCCTCTGGAAACACCATATATTTT. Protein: CASSQASASSGNTIYF.

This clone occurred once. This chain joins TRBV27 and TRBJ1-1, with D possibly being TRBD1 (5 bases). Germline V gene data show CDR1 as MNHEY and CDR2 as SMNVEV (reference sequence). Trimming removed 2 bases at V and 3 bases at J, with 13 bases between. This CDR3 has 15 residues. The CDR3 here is CASSLVGVADTEAFF. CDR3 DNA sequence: TGTGCCAGCAGTTTAGTAGGGGTGGCGGACACTGAAGCTTTCTTT.

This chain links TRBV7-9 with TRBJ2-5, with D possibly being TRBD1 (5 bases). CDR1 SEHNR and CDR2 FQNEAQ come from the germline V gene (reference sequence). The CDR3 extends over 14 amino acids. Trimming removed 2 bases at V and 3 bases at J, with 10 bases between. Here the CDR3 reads CASSLSLGEETQYF. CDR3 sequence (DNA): TGTGCCAGCAGCTTATCGTTAGGGGAAGAGACCCAGTACTTC.

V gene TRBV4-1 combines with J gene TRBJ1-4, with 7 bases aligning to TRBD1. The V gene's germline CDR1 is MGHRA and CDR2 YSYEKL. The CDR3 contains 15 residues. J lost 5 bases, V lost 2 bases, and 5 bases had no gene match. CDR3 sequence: CASSQLGQKNEKLFF. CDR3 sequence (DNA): TGCGCCAGCAGCCAATTGGGACAGAAGAATGAAAAACTGTTTTTT.

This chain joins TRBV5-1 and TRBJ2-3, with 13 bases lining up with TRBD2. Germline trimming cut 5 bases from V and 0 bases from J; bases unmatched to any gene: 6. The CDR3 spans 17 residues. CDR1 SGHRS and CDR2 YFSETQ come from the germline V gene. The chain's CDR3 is CASSEGLAGSSTDTQYF. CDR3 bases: TGCGCCAGCAGTGAGGGACTAGCGGGATCTAGCACAGATACGCAGTATTTT.

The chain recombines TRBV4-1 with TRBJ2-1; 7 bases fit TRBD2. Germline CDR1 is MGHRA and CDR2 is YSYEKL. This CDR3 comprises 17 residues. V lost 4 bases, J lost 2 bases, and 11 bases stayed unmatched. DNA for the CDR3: TGCGCCAGCAGCCTACCCCCGGGCGGGGGAACCTACAATGAGCAGTTCTTC. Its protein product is CASSLPPGGGTYNEQFF.

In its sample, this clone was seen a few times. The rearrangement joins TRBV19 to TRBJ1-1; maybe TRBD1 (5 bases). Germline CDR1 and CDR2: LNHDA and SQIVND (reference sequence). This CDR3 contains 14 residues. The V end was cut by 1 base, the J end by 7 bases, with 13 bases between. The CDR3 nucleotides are TGTGCCAGTAGTATAGTACAGGCTAATGGTGAAGCTTTCTTT. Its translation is CASSIVQANGEAFF. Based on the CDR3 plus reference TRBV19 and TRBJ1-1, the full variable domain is DGGITQSPKYLFRKEGQNVTLSCEQNLNHDAMYWYRQDPGQGLRLIYYSQIVNDFQKGDIAEGYSVSREKKESFPLTVTSAQKNPTAFYLCASSIVQANGEAFFGQGTRLTVV.

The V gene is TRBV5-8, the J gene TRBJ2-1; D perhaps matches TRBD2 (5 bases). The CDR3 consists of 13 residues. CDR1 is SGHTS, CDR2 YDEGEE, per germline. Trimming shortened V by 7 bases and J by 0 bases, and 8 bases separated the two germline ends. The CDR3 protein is CASLGSSYNEQFF. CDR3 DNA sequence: TGTGCCAGCCTGGGGAGCTCCTACAATGAGCAGTTCTTC.

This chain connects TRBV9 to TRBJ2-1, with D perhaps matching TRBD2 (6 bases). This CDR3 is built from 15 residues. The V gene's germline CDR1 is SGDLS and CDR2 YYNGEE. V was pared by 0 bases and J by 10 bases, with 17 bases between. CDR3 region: CASSVGGLEGDEQFF. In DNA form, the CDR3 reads TGTGCCAGCAGCGTAGGTGGTTTGGAGGGAGACGAGCAGTTCTTC.

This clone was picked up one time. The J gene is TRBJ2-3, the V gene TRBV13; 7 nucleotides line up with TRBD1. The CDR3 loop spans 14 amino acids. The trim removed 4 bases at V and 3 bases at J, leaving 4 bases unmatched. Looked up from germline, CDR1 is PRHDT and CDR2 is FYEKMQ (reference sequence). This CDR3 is CASSYRTGTDTQYF. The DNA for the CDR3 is TGTGCCAGCAGCTACAGGACAGGAACAGATACGCAGTATTTT.

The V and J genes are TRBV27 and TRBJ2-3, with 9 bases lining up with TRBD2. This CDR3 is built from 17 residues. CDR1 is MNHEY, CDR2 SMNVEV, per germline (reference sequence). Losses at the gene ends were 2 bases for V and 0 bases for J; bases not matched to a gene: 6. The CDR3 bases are TGTGCCAGCAGTTTAATACCCACTAGCGGGAGCACAGATACGCAGTATTTT. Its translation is CASSLIPTSGSTDTQYF.